This T cell receptor (beta chain) was retrieved from a study of blood T cell repertoires in COVID-19. Across the study: There were acute and convalescent COVID-19 samples, and they came from the United States, Italy and Spain. The cDNA or gDNA used as material had been derived from T cells, B-cell-depleted T cells, or PBMCs.

In Seattle, patients joined the study during active infection and were tracked longitudinally. As originally analysed: Estimated nucleated cell counts came from reference gene primer amplification. Sequenced by immunoSEQ multiplex PCR; TCRdb stores in-frame clones only, minus some. The V and J calls and clone size come from that table; D and trimming were worked out from the DNA. Of around 140,000 clones listed, roughly 90% are singletons. The clonotype was recovered from a human donor with COVID-19, enrolled during active disease. The donor label of this sample is uncertain. Material: peripheral blood.

The CDR3 DNA follows: TGTGCCAGCAGTTTCCTAGGAGGACCCAACACTGAAGCTTTCTTT. This codes for CASSFLGGPNTEAFF. The chain uses TRBV2 and TRBJ1-1; D is undetermined. Per the germline V gene, CDR1 is SNHLY and CDR2 is FYNNEI. With 5 bases removed from V and 2 bases from J, the gap between germline ends came to 15 bases. This CDR3 region has 15 residues.